The 17 T cell receptor beta chains below were found in one sample sequenced in a study of cytomegalovirus exposure and HLA in healthy donors. Both 60 Vbeta primers and 13 Jbeta primers went into the PCR. Some clones are missing from TCRdb's copy, which holds only in-frame ones; the method was immunoSEQ multiplex PCR. The sample includes approximately 180,000 clones, about 85% of them seen just once. Sequenced sample: PBMCs. The receptors come from a woman between 45 and 60 years old in good health and CMV-seronegative.

The V call is TRBV9, the J call TRBJ2-1, with unresolved D. Germline V gene data show CDR1 as SGDLS and CDR2 as YYNGEE. With 0 bases removed from V and 6 bases from J, the gap between germline ends came to 10 bases. The CDR3 is 14 residues long. The CDR3, as DNA: TGTGCCAGCAGCGTAGCTCCACTCCCCAATGAGCAGTTCTTC. Translation: CASSVAPLPNEQFF. Supplemented by reference TRBV9 and TRBJ2-1, the full variable domain reads DSGVTQTPKHLITATGQRVTLRCSPRSGDLSVYWYQQSLDQGLQFLIQYYNGEERAKGNILERFSAQQFPDLHSELNLSSLELGDSALYFCASSVAPLPNEQFFGPGTRLTVL.

Regarding this clone: Within the sample, other DNA sequences also encode this same CDR3. The chain combines TRBV2 with TRBJ1-5; the D gene is possibly TRBD1 (5 bases). This CDR3 is built from 15 residues. Germline CDR1 and CDR2: SNHLY and FYNNEI. Between the trimmed V and J ends, which lost 2 bases and 4 bases, there was a span of 12 bases. Here the CDR3 reads CASSEFAGGNQPQHF. The CDR3 region has the DNA TGTGCCAGCAGTGAATTTGCGGGGGGGAATCAGCCCCAGCATTTT.

There are a few counts of this clone. V and J are TRBV29-1 and TRBJ1-1; D unclear. This CDR3 region has 14 residues. The germline V gene encodes CDR1 SQVTM and CDR2 ANQGSEA. Deletions cut 7 bases from V and 2 bases from J, with 17 bases between. DNA for the CDR3: TGCAGCGGGAAGTGGAGGACGACAAACACTGAAGCTTTCTTT. Its protein is CSGKWRTTNTEAFF.

The chain joins TRBV11-2 to TRBJ1-5; D is ambiguous. From germline, CDR1 is SGHAT and CDR2 FQNNGV. The CDR3 spans 15 residues. Trimming stripped 5 bases from V and 0 bases from J, with 11 bases between. The CDR3 here is CASSKGSYSNQPQHF. DNA for the CDR3: TGTGCCAGCAGCAAAGGGAGCTATAGCAATCAGCCCCAGCATTTT.

The rearrangement links TRBV6-1 to TRBJ2-2; the D gene is possibly TRBD1 (5 bases). The germline V gene has CDR1 MNHNS and CDR2 SASEGT. V shed 4 bases and J shed 5 bases, with 11 bases lying between them. This CDR3 has 14 residues. CDR3: CASSGQRFTGELFF. CDR3 DNA: TGTGCCAGCAGTGGACAGAGGTTTACCGGGGAGCTGTTTTTT.

This clone turned up a few times. V is TRBV2 and J is TRBJ1-5, with TRBD1 matching over 8 bases. Germline trimming cut 5 bases from V and 6 bases from J; bases unmatched to any gene: 3. The CDR3 loop spans 13 amino acids. Germline-derived CDR1 and CDR2 are SNHLY and FYNNEI. The CDR3 loop is CASSTGGTQPQHF. The CDR3 DNA is TGTGCCAGCAGTACAGGGGGAACTCAGCCCCAGCATTTT.

The chain recombines TRBV30 with TRBJ2-1, with 8 bases fitting TRBD2. V shed 5 bases, J shed 4 bases, and the junction held 7 bases outside the gene matches. CDR3 length equals 14 residues. The germline gives CDR1 GTSNPN, CDR2 SVGIG (reference sequence). CDR3 sequence (DNA): TGTGCCTGGGGATTAGCGGGAAGATACAATGAGCAGTTCTTC. Translation gives CAWGLAGRYNEQFF.

The genes are TRBV7-3 and TRBJ1-2; D remains ambiguous. Germline V gene lookup returns CDR1 SGHTA and CDR2 FQGTGA. Trimming cost V 0 bases and J 3 bases, with 14 bases left between them. The CDR3 has 16 residues. CDR3 DNA: TGTGCCAGCAGCTTAACCGGAGACGGCGCTTACTATGGCTACACCTTC. This codes for CASSLTGDGAYYGYTF.

The rearrangement uses TRBV5-6 and TRBJ2-7, with D maybe TRBD1 (5 bases). CDR3 size: 14 residues. Germline assignment: CDR1 SGHDT and CDR2 YYEEEE. The V end lost 4 bases, the J end lost 1 base, and 12 bases lay between the germline ends. The DNA for the CDR3 is TGTGCCAGCAGCCCCGCAGGGCGATCCTACGAGCAGTACTTC. It yields the protein CASSPAGRSYEQYF.

The V and J genes are TRBV5-6 and TRBJ2-3; 8 bases are a match to TRBD1. J was trimmed by 3 bases and V by 6 bases; bases with no gene match: 12. Germline CDR1 reads SGHDT; CDR2 reads YYEEEE. The CDR3 has 16 residues. CDR3 residues: CASIWRQGLNTDTQYF. CDR3 DNA: TGTGCCAGCATTTGGAGACAGGGGTTGAATACAGATACGCAGTATTTT. The full variable domain, with the rest looked up from reference TRBV5-6 and TRBJ2-3, is DAGVTQSPTHLIKTRGQQVTLRCSPKSGHDTVSWYQQALGQGPQFIFQYYEEEERQRGNFPDRFSGHQFPNYSSELNVNALLLGDSALYLCASIWRQGLNTDTQYFGPGTRLTVL.

This clone was found once. V is TRBV2 and J is TRBJ2-1, with 9 bases identical to TRBD1. V was clipped by 7 bases and J by 8 bases; unmatched bases: 9. The CDR3 consists of 14 residues. The germline CDR1 and CDR2 sequences are SNHLY and FYNNEI. The CDR3 DNA follows: TGTGCCAGCATTTTAGACAGGGGGAACGATGAGCAGTTCTTC. This sequence encodes CASILDRGNDEQFF.

This clone was recorded only once. V and J are TRBV6-6 and TRBJ1-4; D is ambiguous. Germline V CDR1 and CDR2: MNHNY, SVGAGI (reference sequence). This CDR3 contains 14 residues. V dropped 2 bases and J dropped 2 bases, with 6 bases sitting between them. The CDR3 protein is CASSYGRTNEKLFF. CDR3 nucleotides: TGTGCCAGCAGTTACGGCAGGACTAATGAAAAACTGTTTTTT.

The CDR3 DNA reads TGTGCCAGCAAGAAGACTGGACAGATATCCTATGGCTACACCTTC. It is translated as CASKKTGQISYGYTF. The chain joins TRBV6-5 to TRBJ1-2; perhaps TRBD1 as D (6 bases). Germline assignment: CDR1 MNHEY and CDR2 SVGAGI. CDR3 length: 15 residues. Between the trimmed V and J ends, which lost 7 bases and 4 bases, there was a span of 19 bases.

This clone has just a few counts. The V call is TRBV6-5, the J call TRBJ1-5; 7 nucleotides agree with TRBD1. Germline assignment: CDR1 MNHEY and CDR2 SVGAGI. The CDR3 contains 16 residues. V gave up 4 bases and J gave up 7 bases; unmatched junction bases: 13. CDR3 amino acids: CASSFQRQGIGQPQHF. The CDR3 DNA sequence: TGTGCCAGCAGTTTCCAACGACAGGGTATAGGCCAGCCCCAGCATTTT.

In DNA, the CDR3 is TGTGCCAGCAGCCGACAGGTCAATCAGCCCCAGCATTTT. This gives the protein CASSRQVNQPQHF. The chain recombines TRBV7-6 with TRBJ1-5, with D maybe TRBD1 (6 bases). The CDR3 is 13 amino acids. Germline-derived CDR1 and CDR2 are SGHVS and FNYEAQ. Trimming left V 5 bases short and J 3 bases short, with 8 bases between.

This sequence joins TRBV5-1 and TRBJ2-7; 11 nucleotides agree with TRBD2. Unmatched junction bases numbered 9, after V lost 6 bases and J lost 4 bases. The CDR3 runs 15 residues. Germline CDR1 reads SGHRS; CDR2 reads YFSETQ. DNA of the CDR3: TGCGCCAGCACTCCGGGGGGGACTAGCGGTTACGAGCAGTACTTC. Its translation: CASTPGGTSGYEQYF.

This clone was recorded once. The genes are TRBV5-1 and TRBJ2-5; tentatively, D is TRBD1 (6 bases). Germline CDR1 is SGHRS and CDR2 is YFSETQ. V lost 4 bases and J 4 bases, leaving 17 bases between the germline ends. CDR3 length equals 15 residues. The CDR3 protein is CASSQIPTGRETQYF. CDR3 coding DNA: TGCGCCAGCAGCCAGATACCCACAGGGAGAGAGACCCAGTACTTC.